This record concerns one T cell receptor (beta chain) sequence. Authors' processing steps: Estimation of nucleated cell counts relied on the amplification of reference gene primers. Repertoires were generated with immunoSEQ multiplex PCR, while TCRdb's copy carries only in-frame clones and drops some. The V and J calls and clone size come from that table; D and trimming were worked out from the DNA. The table has roughly 250,000 clones, around four fifths seen once. This entry is derived from a study of blood T cell repertoires in COVID-19. In the study overall: COVID-19 samples from acute and convalescent phases originated in the United States, Italy and Spain. PBMCs, B-cell-depleted T cells, or T cells were the source of the cDNA or gDNA that made up the material.

The V gene lost 4 bases and the J gene lost 11 bases, with 15 bases spanning the gap. CDR1 SGHKS and CDR2 YYEKEE come from the germline V gene (reference sequence). The CDR3 sequence is 12 residues long. The chain combines TRBV5-5 with TRBJ1-1; D possibly corresponds to TRBD1 (6 bases). What was sequenced was peripheral blood. The origin of this receptor is a woman older than 75 with acute or convalescent COVID-19. CDR3 sequence reads: CASSALGASAFF. Here the CDR3 DNA reads TGTGCCAGCAGCGCCCTGGGGGCAAGTGCTTTCTTT.